This T cell receptor beta chain came from a study of shared clonotypes between healthy human individuals. The study drew all its donors from Caucasian adults living in Nashville, Tennessee. Assay used: immunoSEQ multiplex PCR; TCRdb lists only in-frame clones, some missing. The table lists roughly 640,000 clones, approximately 97% of them singletons. On this clone itself: The antigen is not known.

Germline CDR1 reads LNHDA; CDR2 reads SQIVND (reference sequence). V shed 9 bases and J 6 bases; nucleotides not matched to a gene: 7. The CDR3 consists of 13 residues. General observations from the study: With few donors, the genetic and exposure-history diversity represented was limited. Naive CD4 clonotypes overlapped across several donors at around 5%.

This chain joins TRBV19 and TRBJ1-4, with 7 positions matching TRBD1. Sequences were obtained from naive CD4+ T cells sorted from blood. Indicated subset: CD45RA+ positively selected. This TCR was sampled from a woman in her thirties in good health. CDR3 bases: TGTGCCAGCCGGGGGACAGATTATGAAAAACTGTTTTTT. Translating gives CASRGTDYEKLFF.